The 3 T cell receptor beta chains listed next were all sequenced from one sample in a study of cytotoxic CD8 clonotypes in ibrutinib-treated CLL. Data came from immunoSEQ multiplex PCR; TCRdb stores just in-frame clones and leaves some out. Among 130,000 or so clones, 70% to 85% were seen once, and the ten largest hold around 30%. Material: PBMCs, obtained after 12 months of ibrutinib treatment. All receptors come from a human donor with chronic lymphocytic leukemia.

The chain uses TRBV25-1 and TRBJ1-4; weak D call: TRBD1 (5 bases). Germline assignment: CDR1 MGHDK and CDR2 SYGVNS. The CDR3 covers 14 residues. Trimming cost V 9 bases and J 8 bases, with 19 bases left between them. This chain's CDR3 is CASSTEKRDEKLFF. The CDR3 nucleotides are TGTGCCAGTTCTACAGAAAAAAGGGACGAAAAACTGTTTTTT.

V is TRBV6-1 and J is TRBJ2-7; 9 nucleotides line up with TRBD1. The CDR3 sequence is 13 residues long. With 6 bases clipped from V and 2 bases from J, the junction kept 2 bases outside the gene matches. Germline lookup yields CDR1 MNHNS and CDR2 SASEGT. The CDR3 loop is CASRWDRAYEQYF. The CDR3 bases are TGTGCCAGCAGATGGGACAGGGCCTACGAGCAGTACTTC.

This chain links TRBV27 with TRBJ1-4; D is ambiguous. CDR1 MNHEY and CDR2 SMNVEV come from the germline V gene (reference sequence). This CDR3 spans 15 amino acids. Between the trimmed V and J ends, which lost 5 bases and 0 bases, there was a span of 10 bases. The CDR3 nucleotides read TGTGCCAGCAGTGCCTGGGGAGCAACTAATGAAAAACTGTTTTTT. Translated, it gives CASSAWGATNEKLFF.